The clone carrying this T cell receptor (beta chain) was counted between two and nine times. As yet, its antigen is unknown. This record comes from a study of T-cell reconstitution after alpha-beta-depleted transplantation in children. Overall study findings and caveats: Several hundred expanded graft clones reportedly gave rise to the alpha-beta T cells present about two months after transplant. One year post-transplant, T-cell counts and diversity were largely derived from T cells produced anew. In some patients, recipient T cells and intrathymic progenitors surviving conditioning explained high day-60 diversity.

Unique molecular identifiers were used to barcode this TCRbeta library. TCRdb re-called the PCR reads through MiXCR, storing one row per CDR3 protein. Of about 300,000 distinct CDR3 sequences listed, less than 9.5% are singletons. The CDR3 length is 15 residues. From germline, CDR1 is MNHEY and CDR2 SVGAGI. After removal of 4 bases from V and 4 bases from J, the junction contained 7 bases not matched to a gene. This receptor was identified in a female patient aged 2-10 years who had a stem cell transplant for Fanconi anemia, so the T cells may come from the graft donor. The chain combines TRBV6-5 with TRBJ2-1; 7 bases are a match to TRBD2. The sample here was peripheral blood, taken 360 days after TCRalphabeta/CD19-depleted stem cell transplant. Here the CDR3 DNA reads TGTGCCAGCAGTTCCCTACCGCGGGGGTACAATGAGCAGTTCTTC. Its protein is CASSSLPRGYNEQFF.